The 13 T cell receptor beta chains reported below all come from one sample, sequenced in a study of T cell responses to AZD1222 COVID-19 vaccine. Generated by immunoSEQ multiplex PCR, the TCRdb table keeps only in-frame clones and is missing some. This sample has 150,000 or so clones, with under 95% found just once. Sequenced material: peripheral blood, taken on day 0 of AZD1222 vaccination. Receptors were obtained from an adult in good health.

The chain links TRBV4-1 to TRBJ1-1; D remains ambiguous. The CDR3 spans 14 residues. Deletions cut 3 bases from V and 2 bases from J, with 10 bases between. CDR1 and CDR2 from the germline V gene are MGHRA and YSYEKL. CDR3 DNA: TGCGCCAGCAGCCACCTGGACGGTAACACTGAAGCTTTCTTT. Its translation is CASSHLDGNTEAFF.

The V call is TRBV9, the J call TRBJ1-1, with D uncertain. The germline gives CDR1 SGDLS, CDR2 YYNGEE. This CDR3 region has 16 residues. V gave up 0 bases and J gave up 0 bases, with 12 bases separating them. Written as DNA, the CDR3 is TGTGCCAGCAGCGTAGCGGGGAAACGAATGAACACTGAAGCTTTCTTT. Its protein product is CASSVAGKRMNTEAFF.

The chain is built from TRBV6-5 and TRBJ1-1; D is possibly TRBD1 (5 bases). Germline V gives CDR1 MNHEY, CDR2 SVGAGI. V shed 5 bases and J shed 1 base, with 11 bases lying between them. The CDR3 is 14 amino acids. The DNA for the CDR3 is TGTGCCAGCAGTACGATGACAGCGAACACTGAAGCTTTCTTT. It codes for CASSTMTANTEAFF.

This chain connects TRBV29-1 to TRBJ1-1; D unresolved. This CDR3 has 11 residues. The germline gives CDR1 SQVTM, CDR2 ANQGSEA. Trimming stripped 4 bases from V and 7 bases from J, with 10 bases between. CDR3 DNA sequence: TGCAGCGTTGTTGACGGAGGTGAAGCTTTCTTT. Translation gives CSVVDGGEAFF. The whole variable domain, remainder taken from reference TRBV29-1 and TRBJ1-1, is SAVISQKPSRDICQRGTSLTIQCQVDSQVTMMFWYRQQPGQSLTLIATANQGSEATYESGFVIDKFPISRPNLTFSTLTVSNMSPEDSSIYLCSVVDGGEAFFGQGTRLTVV.

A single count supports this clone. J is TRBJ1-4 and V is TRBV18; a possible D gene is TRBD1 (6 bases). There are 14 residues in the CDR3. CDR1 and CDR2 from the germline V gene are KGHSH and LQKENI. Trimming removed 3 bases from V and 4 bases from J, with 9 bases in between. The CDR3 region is CASSPGQDNEKLFF. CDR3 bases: TGTGCCAGCTCACCGGGACAAGATAATGAAAAACTGTTTTTT.

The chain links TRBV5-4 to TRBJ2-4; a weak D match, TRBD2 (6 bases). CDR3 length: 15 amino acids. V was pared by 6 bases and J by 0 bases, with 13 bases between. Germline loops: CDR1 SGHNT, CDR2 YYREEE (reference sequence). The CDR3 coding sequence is TGTGCCAGCACGGAGGGGCCGGGAGCCAAAAACATTCAGTACTTC. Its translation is CASTEGPGAKNIQYF. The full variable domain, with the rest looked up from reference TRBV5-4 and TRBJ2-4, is ETGVTQSPTHLIKTRGQQVTLRCSSQSGHNTVSWYQQALGQGPQFIFQYYREEENGRGNFPPRFSGLQFPNYSSELNVNALELDDSALYLCASTEGPGAKNIQYFGAGTRLSVL.

The CDR3 nucleotides read TGTGCCAGCAGTTCCGACAGGGAAGGGTTTGGGACTAATGAAAAACTGTTTTTT. It translates to CASSSDREGFGTNEKLFF. The chain joins TRBV28 to TRBJ1-4, with TRBD1 matching 7 bases. In germline, CDR1 is MDHEN, CDR2 SYDVKM. The CDR3 sequence is 18 residues long. The junction had 13 bases not matched to a gene; V was cut back by 4 bases and J by 2 bases. Looking up the rest from reference TRBV28 and TRBJ1-4 gives the full variable domain: DVKVTQSSRYLVKRTGEKVFLECVQDMDHENMFWYRQDPGLGLRLIYFSYDVKMKEKGDIPEGYSVSREKKERFSLILESASTNQTSMYLCASSSDREGFGTNEKLFFGSGTQLSVL.

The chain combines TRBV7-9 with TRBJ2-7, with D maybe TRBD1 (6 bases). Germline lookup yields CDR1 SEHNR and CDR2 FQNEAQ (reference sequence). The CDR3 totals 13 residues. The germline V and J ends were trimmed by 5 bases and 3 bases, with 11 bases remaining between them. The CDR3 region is CASSRRDNYEQYF. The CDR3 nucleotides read TGTGCCAGCAGCCGACGGGACAACTACGAGCAGTACTTC.

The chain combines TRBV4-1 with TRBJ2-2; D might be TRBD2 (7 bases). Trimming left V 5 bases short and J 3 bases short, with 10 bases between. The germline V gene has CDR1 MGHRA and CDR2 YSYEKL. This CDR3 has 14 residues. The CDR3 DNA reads TGCGCCAGCAGCATAGGGGGGGACACCGGGGAGCTGTTTTTT. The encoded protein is CASSIGGDTGELFF.

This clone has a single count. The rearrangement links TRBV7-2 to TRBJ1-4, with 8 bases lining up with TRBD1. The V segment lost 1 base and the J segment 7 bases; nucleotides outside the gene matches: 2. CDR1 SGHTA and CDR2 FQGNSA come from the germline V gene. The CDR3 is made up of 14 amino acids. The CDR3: CASSLGQGSEKLFF. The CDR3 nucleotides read TGTGCCAGCAGCTTAGGACAGGGGAGTGAAAAACTGTTTTTT.

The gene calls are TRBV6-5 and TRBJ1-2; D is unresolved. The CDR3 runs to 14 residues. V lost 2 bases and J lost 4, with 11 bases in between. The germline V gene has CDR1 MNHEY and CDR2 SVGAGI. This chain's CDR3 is CASSYPAGFYGYTF. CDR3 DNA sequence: TGTGCCAGCAGTTACCCAGCCGGATTCTATGGCTACACCTTC.

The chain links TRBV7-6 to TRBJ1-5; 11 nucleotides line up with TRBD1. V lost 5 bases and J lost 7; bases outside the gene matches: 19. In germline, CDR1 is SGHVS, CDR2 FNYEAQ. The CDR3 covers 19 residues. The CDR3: CASSPGVSHGTGGLQPQHF. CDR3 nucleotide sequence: TGTGCCAGCAGCCCCGGGGTGAGCCACGGGACAGGGGGTCTGCAGCCCCAGCATTTT.

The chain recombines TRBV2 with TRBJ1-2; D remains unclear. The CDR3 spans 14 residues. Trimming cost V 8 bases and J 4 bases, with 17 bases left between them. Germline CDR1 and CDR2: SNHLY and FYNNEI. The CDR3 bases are TGTGCCAGCCTCGCTGGGGTGGGTGGCTATGGCTACACCTTC. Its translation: CASLAGVGGYGYTF.